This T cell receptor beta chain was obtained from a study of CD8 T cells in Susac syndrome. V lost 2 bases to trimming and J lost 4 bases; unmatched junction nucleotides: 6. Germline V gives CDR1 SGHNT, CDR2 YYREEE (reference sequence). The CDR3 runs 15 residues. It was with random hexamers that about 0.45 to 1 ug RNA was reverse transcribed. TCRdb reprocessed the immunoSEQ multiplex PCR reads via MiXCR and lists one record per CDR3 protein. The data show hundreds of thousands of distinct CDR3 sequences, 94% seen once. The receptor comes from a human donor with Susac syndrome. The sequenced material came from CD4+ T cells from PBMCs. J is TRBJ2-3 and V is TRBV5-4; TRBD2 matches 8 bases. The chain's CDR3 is CASSLPGGPADTQYF. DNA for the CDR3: TGTGCCAGCAGCTTACCGGGGGGGCCAGCAGATACGCAGTATTTT.